A single T cell receptor beta chain is shown here with its context. These data belong to a study of blood T cell repertoires in COVID-19. Study context: The study drew acute and convalescent COVID-19 samples from the United States, Italy and Spain. The analysed material was cDNA or gDNA that came from T cells, B-cell-depleted T cells, or PBMCs.

How the authors handled the data: Reference gene primer amplification in the assay estimated nucleated cell counts. TCRdb's table, derived via immunoSEQ multiplex PCR, lists solely in-frame clones and lacks some. From that table come the V and J calls and clone size; the DNA was used to work out D and trimming. Of some 250,000 clones detected, roughly 88% appear once; the ten largest clones hold roughly 0.8%. Material: peripheral blood. The receptor was isolated from a woman in her 30s with acute or convalescent COVID-19.

CDR3 coding DNA: TGCGCCAGCAGCCAACGGGACAGGGGTTCATTCAATCAGCCCCAGCATTTT. It encodes CASSQRDRGSFNQPQHF. The V call is TRBV4-1, the J call TRBJ1-5, with TRBD1 identical over 10 bases. CDR3 length equals 17 residues. Losses at the gene ends were 2 bases for V and 3 bases for J; bases not matched to a gene: 7. Germline V gene lookup returns CDR1 MGHRA and CDR2 YSYEKL.